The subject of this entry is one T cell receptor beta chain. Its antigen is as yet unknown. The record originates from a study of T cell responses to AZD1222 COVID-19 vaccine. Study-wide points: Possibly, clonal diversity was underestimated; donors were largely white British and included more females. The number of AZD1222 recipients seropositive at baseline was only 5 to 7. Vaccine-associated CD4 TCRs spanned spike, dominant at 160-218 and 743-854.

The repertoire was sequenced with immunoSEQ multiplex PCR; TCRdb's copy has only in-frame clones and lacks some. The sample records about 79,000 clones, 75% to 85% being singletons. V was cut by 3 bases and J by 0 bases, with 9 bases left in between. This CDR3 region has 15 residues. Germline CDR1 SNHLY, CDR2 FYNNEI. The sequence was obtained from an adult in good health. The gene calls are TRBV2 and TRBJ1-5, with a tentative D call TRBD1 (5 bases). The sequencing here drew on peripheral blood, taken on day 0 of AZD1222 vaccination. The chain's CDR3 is CASSDEGNSNQPQHF. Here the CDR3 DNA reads TGTGCCAGCAGTGACGAGGGGAATAGCAATCAGCCCCAGCATTTT.